These 26 T cell receptor beta chains came from one sample sequenced in a study of blood T cell repertoires in COVID-19. The assay was immunoSEQ multiplex PCR, and TCRdb's table has in-frame clones only and misses some. The sample includes about 170,000 clones, over 85% of them seen just once. Sequenced input: peripheral blood. These receptors were taken from a woman aged 50 to 65 with acute or convalescent COVID-19.

J is TRBJ1-1 and V is TRBV27; 7 nucleotides line up with TRBD1. The length of the CDR3 is 16 residues. CDR1 and CDR2 (germline): MNHEY, SMNVEV (reference sequence). Trimming took 5 bases from V and 1 from J; bases not matched to a gene: 10. CDR3 residues: CASSPGTATRNTEAFF. In nucleotides, the CDR3 is TGTGCCAGCAGTCCAGGGACAGCTACCAGGAACACTGAAGCTTTCTTT.

CDR3 in amino acids: CASSAQLDGYTF. CDR3 nucleotide sequence: TGTGCCAGCAGCGCCCAACTGGATGGCTACACCTTC. The rearrangement links TRBV7-9 to TRBJ1-2; D unresolved. CDR1 and CDR2 from the germline V gene are SEHNR and FQNEAQ (reference sequence). The CDR3 length is 12 residues. Trimming removed 5 bases from V and 6 bases from J, with 10 bases in between.

The chain recombines TRBV7-6 with TRBJ1-4, with a weak D call TRBD1 (6 bases). V was cut by 1 base and J by 6 bases, with 15 bases left in between. The CDR3 contains 16 residues. CDR1 and CDR2 (germline): SGHVS, FNYEAQ. The CDR3 coding sequence is TGTGCCAGCAGCTTAGAGGTTTTCCCAGGGGATGAAAAACTGTTTTTT. It encodes CASSLEVFPGDEKLFF.

The chain employs TRBV9 and TRBJ1-2; D uncertain. The V end lost 0 bases, the J end lost 8 bases, and 8 bases lay between the germline ends. CDR3 size: 12 residues. In germline, CDR1 is SGDLS, CDR2 YYNGEE. The CDR3 region has the DNA TGTGCCAGCAGCGTAGGCACTTCGGGCTACACCTTC. Its translation is CASSVGTSGYTF.

This chain uses TRBV4-1 with TRBJ2-3, with D possibly TRBD2 on 6 matching bases. Deletions cut 0 bases from V and 2 bases from J, with 9 bases between. The germline CDR1 and CDR2 sequences are MGHRA and YSYEKL. This CDR3 contains 15 residues. The CDR3 bases are TGCGCCAGCAGCCAAGATCCGGGGGACACAGATACGCAGTATTTT. It translates to CASSQDPGDTDTQYF.

The CDR3 is CASSQASGSMETQYF. CDR3 bases: TGCGCCAGCAGCCAAGCCAGCGGGAGCATGGAGACCCAGTACTTC. The chain uses TRBV4-1 and TRBJ2-5; TRBD2 agrees at 8 bases. CDR3 size: 15 residues. After removal of 1 base from V and 5 bases from J, the junction contained 6 bases not matched to a gene. The germline V gene encodes CDR1 MGHRA and CDR2 YSYEKL.

The V call is TRBV5-1, the J call TRBJ1-1; 8 bases fit TRBD1. CDR1 is SGHRS and CDR2 is YFSETQ in the germline V gene. Trimming took 4 bases from V and 7 from J; bases not matched to a gene: 9. The CDR3 totals 14 residues. The CDR3 region is CASSPNRGIDEAFF. The CDR3 DNA reads TGCGCCAGCAGCCCGAACAGGGGGATCGATGAAGCTTTCTTT.

V gene TRBV2 combines with J gene TRBJ1-2, with D possibly matching TRBD1 (6 bases). Germline CDR1 is SNHLY and CDR2 is FYNNEI. The ends were cut back, 6 bases at V and 0 bases at J, with 11 bases in the middle. The CDR3 is 14 amino acids. CDR3 sequence (DNA): TGTGCCAGCAGGGAGGACAGTACTAACTATGGCTACACCTTC. Its translation is CASREDSTNYGYTF.

V gene TRBV30 combines with J gene TRBJ1-1; D is undetermined. V dropped 0 bases and J dropped 1 base, with 6 bases sitting between them. CDR1 is GTSNPN and CDR2 is SVGIG in the germline V gene (reference sequence). The CDR3 is 13 amino acids. CDR3 sequence reads: CAWSVGRNTEAFF. CDR3 in DNA: TGTGCCTGGAGTGTGGGGAGGAACACTGAAGCTTTCTTT.

The rearrangement uses TRBV30 and TRBJ1-1; 9 positions match TRBD1. Germline V gene sequence: CDR1 GTSNPN, CDR2 SVGIG (reference sequence). Germline trimming cut 6 bases from V and 4 bases from J; bases unmatched to any gene: 12. The CDR3 covers 15 residues. As DNA, the CDR3 is TGTGCCTGCGACCTCTTCGGGACAGGGCCCACTGAAGCTTTCTTT. Its protein product is CACDLFGTGPTEAFF.

The chain has TRBV12-5 and TRBJ2-1; possible D gene TRBD1, 6 bases. Germline V gives CDR1 LGHNT, CDR2 FRNRAP. The CDR3 spans 15 residues. The V end lost 6 bases, the J end lost 0 bases, and 12 bases lay between the germline ends. Here the CDR3 DNA reads TGTGCTAGTGGCGACGACAGGCTCTCCTACAATGAGCAGTTCTTC. As protein: CASGDDRLSYNEQFF.

The chain is built from TRBV4-3 and TRBJ2-1, with 9 positions matching TRBD2. The CDR3 length is 17 residues. The germline gives CDR1 LGHNA, CDR2 YSLEER. V lost 1 base, J lost 7 bases, and 11 bases stayed unmatched. The CDR3 sequence is CASSQGEGIAGANEQFF. In nucleotides, the CDR3 is TGCGCCAGCAGCCAAGGGGAGGGGATAGCGGGGGCGAATGAGCAGTTCTTC.

This sequence joins TRBV5-1 and TRBJ1-4; TRBD1 matches 7 bases. V lost 0 bases, J lost 3 bases, and 5 bases stayed unmatched. The CDR3 extends over 16 amino acids. The germline V gene encodes CDR1 SGHRS and CDR2 YFSETQ. Here the CDR3 DNA reads TGCGCCAGCAGCTTGGGTGGGACAGCCTCTAATGAAAAACTGTTTTTT. This translates into CASSLGGTASNEKLFF. Full variable domain (outside the CDR3, taken from reference TRBV5-1 and TRBJ1-4): KAGVTQTPRYLIKTRGQQVTLSCSPISGHRSVSWYQQTPGQGLQFLFEYFSETQRNKGNFPGRFSGRQFSNSRSEMNVSTLELGDSALYLCASSLGGTASNEKLFFGSGTQLSVL.

The gene calls are TRBV18 and TRBJ1-1; D is undetermined. The CDR3 contains 14 residues. V lost 3 bases and J 5 bases, leaving 13 bases between the germline ends. CDR1 is KGHSH, CDR2 LQKENI, per germline. CDR3 in DNA: TGTGCCAGCTCACCCCGACTAGGTGATACTGAAGCTTTCTTT. Amino acid sequence: CASSPRLGDTEAFF.

V is TRBV7-2 and J is TRBJ2-1; 8 bases are shared with TRBD1. Germline CDR1 and CDR2: SGHTA and FQGNSA. This CDR3 is built from 15 residues. The ends lost 7 bases at V and 7 bases at J; junction bases unmatched: 12. The CDR3 coding sequence is TGTGCCAGCACAAACCATCAGGGGGCGAGGAATGAGCAGTTCTTC. Translated: CASTNHQGARNEQFF.

This chain joins TRBV27 and TRBJ1-2; possibly TRBD1 for D (6 bases). V was shortened by 5 bases and J by 3 bases, with 13 bases between the two germline ends. Per germline, CDR1 MNHEY and CDR2 SMNVEV (reference sequence). The CDR3 sequence is 14 residues long. The CDR3 loop reads CASSPGGRDYGYTF. The CDR3, as DNA: TGTGCCAGCAGTCCCGGGGGGCGCGACTATGGCTACACCTTC.

V gene TRBV6-5 combines with J gene TRBJ1-1; tentatively, D is TRBD1 (5 bases). This CDR3 is built from 13 residues. Germline V lookup: CDR1 MNHEY, CDR2 SVGAGI. Trimming pared 6 bases from V and 3 bases from J, leaving 11 bases between. For the CDR3, the DNA is TGTGCCAGCAGGCGGGACCGGTACACTGAAGCTTTCTTT. It yields the protein CASRRDRYTEAFF.

The genes are TRBV2 and TRBJ2-5, with 11 nucleotides matching TRBD2. Germline-derived CDR1 and CDR2 are SNHLY and FYNNEI. V was clipped by 7 bases and J by 2 bases; unmatched bases: 9. The CDR3 is 16 amino acids. CDR3 DNA sequence: TGTGCCAGCATAGGTCTAGCGGGGGGCCGGCAAGAGACCCAGTACTTC. Protein sequence: CASIGLAGGRQETQYF.

This clone was observed a single time. V and J are TRBV6-5 and TRBJ2-1; TRBD2 matches at 8 bases. The CDR3 consists of 15 residues. V gave up 7 bases and J gave up 4 bases; unmatched junction bases: 9. The V gene's germline CDR1 is MNHEY and CDR2 SVGAGI. The CDR3 loop reads CASTPSGGAYNEQFF. The DNA for the CDR3 is TGTGCCAGCACCCCGTCCGGGGGGGCTTACAATGAGCAGTTCTTC.

The chain employs TRBV5-1 and TRBJ2-3; TRBD1 matches 7 bases. From germline, CDR1 is SGHRS and CDR2 YFSETQ. This CDR3 is built from 16 residues. J gave up 3 bases and V 1 base, and 8 bases lay outside the gene matches. The CDR3 sequence: CASSLTRAGGTDTQYF. DNA for the CDR3: TGCGCCAGCAGCTTGACTCGGGCAGGGGGTACAGATACGCAGTATTTT.

V is TRBV2 and J is TRBJ2-1; possibly TRBD2 for D (5 bases). V lost 3 bases to trimming and J lost 10 bases, with 13 bases between them. This CDR3 region has 13 residues. The germline V gene has CDR1 SNHLY and CDR2 FYNNEI. The CDR3 nucleotides are TGTGCCAGCAGTGAGAGGGCACTTCTAGAGCAGTTCTTC. It yields the protein CASSERALLEQFF.

This rearrangement joins TRBV6-6 to TRBJ2-5, with D possibly being TRBD1 (6 bases). This CDR3 has 14 residues. CDR1 MNHNY and CDR2 SVGAGI come from the germline V gene (reference sequence). Trimming took 2 bases from V and 1 from J, leaving 8 bases between them. The CDR3 DNA reads TGTGCCAGCAGTTACCCAGGGGTCCAAGAGACCCAGTACTTC. This sequence encodes CASSYPGVQETQYF.

This chain joins TRBV20-1 and TRBJ1-2, with 8 bases aligning to TRBD1. This CDR3 comprises 13 residues. Germline V lookup: CDR1 DFQATT, CDR2 SNEGSKA (reference sequence). The ends lost 3 bases at V and 4 bases at J; junction bases unmatched: 4. The CDR3 is CSASRTGGYGYTF. The CDR3 coding sequence is TGCAGTGCTAGTCGAACAGGGGGCTATGGCTACACCTTC.

This rearrangement joins TRBV27 to TRBJ2-1, with TRBD2 identical over 10 bases. The CDR3 runs 16 residues. V was clipped by 2 bases and J by 4 bases; unmatched bases: 5. Germline V gene data show CDR1 as MNHEY and CDR2 as SMNVEV (reference sequence). CDR3: CASSLSLAGVYNEQFF. The DNA for the CDR3 is TGTGCCAGCAGTTTAAGTCTAGCGGGAGTGTACAATGAGCAGTTCTTC.

The chain couples TRBV5-4 to TRBJ2-7; D remains unclear. The ends were cut back, 4 bases at V and 4 bases at J, with 15 bases in the middle. Germline CDR1 and CDR2: SGHNT and YYREEE (reference sequence). The CDR3 contains 14 residues. CDR3 nucleotides: TGTGCCAGCAGCGCAAACTCGAAACCTTACGAGCAGTACTTC. This gives the protein CASSANSKPYEQYF. Using reference TRBV5-4 and TRBJ2-7 for the parts outside the CDR3, the full variable domain is ETGVTQSPTHLIKTRGQQVTLRCSSQSGHNTVSWYQQALGQGPQFIFQYYREEENGRGNFPPRFSGLQFPNYSSELNVNALELDDSALYLCASSANSKPYEQYFGPGTRLTVT.

The chain couples TRBV30 to TRBJ1-5; D is unclear. Per the germline V gene, CDR1 is GTSNPN and CDR2 is SVGIG (reference sequence). The V gene lost 2 bases and the J gene lost 7 bases, with 9 bases spanning the gap. This CDR3 is built from 12 residues. The CDR3 here is CAWSSGGQPQHF. The DNA of the CDR3 is TGTGCCTGGAGTTCGGGTGGCCAGCCCCAGCATTTT.